This T cell receptor (beta chain) was observed in a study of T-cell memory formation after mild COVID-19 (dated by TCRdb to the early 2020s). About the full investigation: TCR sequence clusters from the two donors were largely donor specific. T-cell clones expanding and contracting after mild COVID-19 in two donors were tracked by longitudinal TCRalpha and TCRbeta repertoire sequencing. Two young, previously healthy adult volunteers made up the cohort, one male and one female. On the study overall, not on this receptor specifically: The study covered only a couple of mild cases, and larger cohorts including severe cases with pre-infection samples were considered necessary. SARS-CoV-2 specificity of the second-wave clones peaking on day 37 was not confirmed. Balanced CD4/CD8 phenotypes were observed for clones contracting from day 15 to 85, whereas a bias towards CD4+ was observed for a second wave of clones expanding from day 15 to 37. Contracting CD4+ clones were found mainly in CM and EM memory subsets, while CD8+ clones were enriched in EMRA. Some responding clones were detected in pre-infection memory, which suggested that pre-existing cross-reactive memory T cells had joined the SARS-CoV-2 response.

This clonotype appeared a few times. No cognate antigen has been identified for it. The input lacks base qualities; no much larger clone sits a single base away. Ficoll-Paque density gradient centrifugation was the method used to isolate PBMCs. The listed sequencing device is Illumina NovaSeq 6000. TCRalpha and TCRbeta cDNA libraries were constructed by 5'RACE with constant-segment primers, with sample barcodes and unique molecular identifiers being introduced. Trizol reagent was used to extract RNA from every sample. Amplification of the libraries took two PCR steps, and the second step added a second sample barcode plus Illumina TruSeq adapters. The libraries were sequenced on an Illumina NovaSeq using 2 x 150 bp paired-end reads. In the authors' own workflow: Reads were demultiplexed and collapsed into UMI-guided consensus sequences with migec v1.2.7. Using mixcr v2.1.11, UMI consensuses were aligned to TRA and TRB V and J templates and then assembled into clonotypes. A clonotype was counted as expanded or contracted only when both edgeR and NoisET called the clonotype significant, with the noise models trained on biological replicates. For edgeR calls, the cutoffs were a false discovery rate-adjusted p below 0.01 and a log2 fold-change threshold of 1. As an exploratory analysis of dynamics, max-normalized trajectories of the 1000 most abundant clonotypes were examined by PCA with hierarchical clustering. The CD4 or CD8 phenotype of responding clones was assigned using the separately sequenced CD4+ and CD8+ repertoires. TCRdb trimmed the raw reads at Q25, called clones with MiXCR and kept productive beta chains. Entries are consolidated by CDR3 protein sequence, retaining the most common genes and DNA. For this entry, the V and J calls and clone size follow TCRdb and not the study's own pipeline. For this sample the table gives 300,000 to 400,000 distinct CDR3 sequences, of which approximately 16% were detected only once. About 20% of the sample comes from the top ten.

The junction carries 18 bases between V and J, which are trimmed by 3 bases and 5 bases respectively. The CDR3 starts with the cysteine, ends with the phenylalanine, and has 16 residues. Just the 48-base CDR3 DNA is kept, in frame starting at base 1. Based on the germline V gene, the CDR1 and CDR2 sequences are SGHRS and YFSETQ. Sequencing was carried out using PBMCs or a T cell subset sorted from them (not recorded which). The V gene is TRBV5-1 and the J gene is TRBJ2-1; a weak D assignment points to TRBD2 (5 bases agree). The receptor was isolated from a man aged 18 to 30 who had mild COVID-19 (a few samples of this study predate the infection). The sample titles of this study are shuffled in the database, so cell type and time point are left out; the donor was told from shared clones. The encoded CDR3 is CASSSGRTLPNNEQFF. The base sequence is TGCGCCAGCAGCTCGGGAAGGACCCTCCCTAACAATGAGCAGTTCTTC.